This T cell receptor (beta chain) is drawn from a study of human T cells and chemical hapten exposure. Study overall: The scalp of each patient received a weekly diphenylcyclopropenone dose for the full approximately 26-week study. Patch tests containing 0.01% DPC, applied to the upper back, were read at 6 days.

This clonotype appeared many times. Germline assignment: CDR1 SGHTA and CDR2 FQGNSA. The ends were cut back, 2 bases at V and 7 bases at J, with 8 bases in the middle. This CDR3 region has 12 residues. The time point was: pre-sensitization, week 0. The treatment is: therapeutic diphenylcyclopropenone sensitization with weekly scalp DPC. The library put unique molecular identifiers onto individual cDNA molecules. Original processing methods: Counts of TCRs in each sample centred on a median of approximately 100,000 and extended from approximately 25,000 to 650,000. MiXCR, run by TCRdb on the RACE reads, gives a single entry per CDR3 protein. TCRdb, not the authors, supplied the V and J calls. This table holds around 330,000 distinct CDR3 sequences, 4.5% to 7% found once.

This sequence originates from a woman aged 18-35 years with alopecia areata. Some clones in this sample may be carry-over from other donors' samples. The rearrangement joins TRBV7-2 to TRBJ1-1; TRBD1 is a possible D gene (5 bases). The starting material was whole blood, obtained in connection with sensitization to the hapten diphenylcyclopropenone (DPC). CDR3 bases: TGTGCCAGCAGCTTACAGGGCTATGAAGCTTTCTTT. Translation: CASSLQGYEAFF. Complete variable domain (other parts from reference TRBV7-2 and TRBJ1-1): GAGVSQSPSNKVTEKGKDVELRCDPISGHTALYWYRQSLGQGLEFLIYFQGNSAPDKSGLPSDRFSAERTGGSVSTLTIQRTQQEDSAVYLCASSLQGYEAFFGQGTRLTVV.